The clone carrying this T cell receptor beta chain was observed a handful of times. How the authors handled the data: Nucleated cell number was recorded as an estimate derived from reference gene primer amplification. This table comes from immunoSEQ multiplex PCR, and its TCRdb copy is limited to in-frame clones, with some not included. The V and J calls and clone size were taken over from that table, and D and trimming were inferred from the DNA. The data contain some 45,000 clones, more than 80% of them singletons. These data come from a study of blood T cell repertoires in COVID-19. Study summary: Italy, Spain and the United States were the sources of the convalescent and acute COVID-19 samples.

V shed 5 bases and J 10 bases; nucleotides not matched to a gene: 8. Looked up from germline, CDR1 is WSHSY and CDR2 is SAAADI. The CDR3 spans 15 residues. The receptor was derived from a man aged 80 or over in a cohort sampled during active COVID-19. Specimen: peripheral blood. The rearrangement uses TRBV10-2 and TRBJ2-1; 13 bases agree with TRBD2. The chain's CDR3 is CASSPTSGRAREQFF. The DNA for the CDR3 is TGCGCCAGCAGTCCCACTAGCGGGAGGGCACGAGAGCAGTTCTTC.